This entry is about one TCR beta chain. The junction had 8 bases not matched to a gene; V was cut back by 5 bases and J by 4 bases. Per germline, CDR1 MNHEY and CDR2 SMNVEV (reference sequence). The CDR3 sequence is 15 residues long. Time point indicated: after dendritic cell vaccination, including at tumor progression/relapse. The source of the sample is a study of glioma-infiltrating T cells after dendritic cell vaccination. Looking at the study overall: Glioblastoma patients came from Phase I and II dendritic cell vaccination trials.

Libraries were prepared by immunoSEQ multiplex PCR; TCRdb keeps only in-frame clonotypes and omits some of them. The profile shows roughly 60,000 clones, more than 70% of them singletons. This specimen consisted of blood, obtained after dendritic cell vaccination. The sequence was collected from a human donor with glioblastoma. The chain links TRBV27 to TRBJ1-2; 9 bases map to TRBD1. The CDR3 region has the DNA TGTGCCAGCAGTCCTGCGGGACAGGGAAGCTATGGCTACACCTTC. It translates to CASSPAGQGSYGYTF.